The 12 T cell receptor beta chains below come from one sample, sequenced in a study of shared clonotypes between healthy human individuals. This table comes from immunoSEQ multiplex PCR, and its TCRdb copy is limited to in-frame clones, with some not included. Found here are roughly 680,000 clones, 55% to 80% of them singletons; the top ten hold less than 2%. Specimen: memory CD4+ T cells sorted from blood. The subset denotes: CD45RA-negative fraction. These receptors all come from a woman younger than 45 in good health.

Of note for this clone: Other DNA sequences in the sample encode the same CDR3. The CDR3: CASSPTGTGGYEQYF. In DNA, the CDR3 is TGTGCCAGCAGTCCAACCGGGACAGGGGGCTACGAGCAGTACTTC. V is TRBV28 and J is TRBJ2-7; 11 bases agree with TRBD1. The CDR3 length is 15 residues. V trimming: 5 bases; J trimming: 3 bases; junction bases outside the gene matches: 6. Per germline, CDR1 MDHEN and CDR2 SYDVKM. Filled out from reference TRBV28 and TRBJ2-7, the complete variable domain reads DVKVTQSSRYLVKRTGEKVFLECVQDMDHENMFWYRQDPGLGLRLIYFSYDVKMKEKGDIPEGYSVSREKKERFSLILESASTNQTSMYLCASSPTGTGGYEQYFGPGTRLTVT.

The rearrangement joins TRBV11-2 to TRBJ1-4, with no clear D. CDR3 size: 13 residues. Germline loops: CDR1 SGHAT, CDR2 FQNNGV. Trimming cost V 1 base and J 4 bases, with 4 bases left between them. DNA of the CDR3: TGTGCCAGCAGCTTAGGCCGTAATGAAAAACTGTTTTTT. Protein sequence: CASSLGRNEKLFF.

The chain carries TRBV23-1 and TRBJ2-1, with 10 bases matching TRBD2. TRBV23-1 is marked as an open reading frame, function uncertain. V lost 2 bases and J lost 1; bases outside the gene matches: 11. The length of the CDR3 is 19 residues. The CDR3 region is CASSQGKGLAGASYNEQFF. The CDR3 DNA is TGCGCCAGCAGTCAAGGAAAGGGGCTAGCGGGAGCATCCTACAATGAGCAGTTCTTC.

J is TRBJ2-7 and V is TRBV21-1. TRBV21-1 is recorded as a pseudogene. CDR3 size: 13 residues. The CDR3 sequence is CASKVRFTYEQYF. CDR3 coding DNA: TGTGCCAGCAAAGTTCGCTTTACCTACGAGCAGTACTTC.

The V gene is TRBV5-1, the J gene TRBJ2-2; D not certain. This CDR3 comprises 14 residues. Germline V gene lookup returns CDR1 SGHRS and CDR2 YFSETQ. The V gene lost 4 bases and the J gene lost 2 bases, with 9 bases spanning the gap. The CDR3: CASSITDNTGELFF. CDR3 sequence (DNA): TGCGCCAGCAGCATCACGGACAACACCGGGGAGCTGTTTTTT.

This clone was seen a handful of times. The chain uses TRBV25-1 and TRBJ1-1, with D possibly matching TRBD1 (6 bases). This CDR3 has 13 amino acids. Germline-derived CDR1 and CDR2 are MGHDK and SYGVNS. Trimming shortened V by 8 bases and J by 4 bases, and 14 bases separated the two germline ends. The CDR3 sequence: CASGQGLGTEAFF. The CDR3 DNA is TGTGCCAGCGGTCAGGGGTTGGGCACTGAAGCTTTCTTT.

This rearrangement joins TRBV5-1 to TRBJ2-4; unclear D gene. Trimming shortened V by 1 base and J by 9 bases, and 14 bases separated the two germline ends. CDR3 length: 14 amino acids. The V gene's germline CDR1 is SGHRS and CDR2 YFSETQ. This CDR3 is CASSLLGVSGIQYF. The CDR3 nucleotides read TGCGCCAGCAGCTTGCTTGGGGTCTCCGGCATTCAGTACTTC.

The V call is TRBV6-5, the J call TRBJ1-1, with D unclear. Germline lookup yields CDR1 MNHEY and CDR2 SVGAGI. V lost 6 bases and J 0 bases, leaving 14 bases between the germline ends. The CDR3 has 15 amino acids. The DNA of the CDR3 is TGTGCCAGCAGCCCTTTTGGATCCATGAACACTGAAGCTTTCTTT. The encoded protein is CASSPFGSMNTEAFF.

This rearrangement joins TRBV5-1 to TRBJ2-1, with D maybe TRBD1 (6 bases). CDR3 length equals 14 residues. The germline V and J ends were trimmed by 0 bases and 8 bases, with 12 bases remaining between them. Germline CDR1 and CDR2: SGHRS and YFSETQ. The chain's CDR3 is CASSLDRAWDEQFF. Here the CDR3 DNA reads TGCGCCAGCAGCTTGGACAGGGCCTGGGATGAGCAGTTCTTC.

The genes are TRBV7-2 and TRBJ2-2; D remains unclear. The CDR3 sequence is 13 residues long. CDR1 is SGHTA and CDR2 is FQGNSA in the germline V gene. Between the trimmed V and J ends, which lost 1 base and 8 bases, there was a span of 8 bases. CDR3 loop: CASSLVRAGELFF. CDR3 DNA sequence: TGTGCCAGCAGCTTAGTACGGGCTGGGGAGCTGTTTTTT.

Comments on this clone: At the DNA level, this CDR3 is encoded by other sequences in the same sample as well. This chain's CDR3 is CASNGQGRETQYF. DNA for the CDR3: TGTGCCAGCAACGGACAGGGGCGTGAGACCCAGTACTTC. The J gene is TRBJ2-5, the V gene TRBV2, with 9 bases that match TRBD1. CDR1 and CDR2 (germline): SNHLY, FYNNEI. V dropped 7 bases and J dropped 5; count of bases not matched to a gene: 5. The length of the CDR3 is 13 residues.

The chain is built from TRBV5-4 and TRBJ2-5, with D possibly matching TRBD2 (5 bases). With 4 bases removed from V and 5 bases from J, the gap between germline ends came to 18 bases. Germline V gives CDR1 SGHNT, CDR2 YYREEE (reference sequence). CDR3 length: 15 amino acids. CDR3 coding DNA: TGTGCCAGCAGCGCTGCTTCACCTAGGAGGGAGACCCAGTACTTC. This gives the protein CASSAASPRRETQYF.